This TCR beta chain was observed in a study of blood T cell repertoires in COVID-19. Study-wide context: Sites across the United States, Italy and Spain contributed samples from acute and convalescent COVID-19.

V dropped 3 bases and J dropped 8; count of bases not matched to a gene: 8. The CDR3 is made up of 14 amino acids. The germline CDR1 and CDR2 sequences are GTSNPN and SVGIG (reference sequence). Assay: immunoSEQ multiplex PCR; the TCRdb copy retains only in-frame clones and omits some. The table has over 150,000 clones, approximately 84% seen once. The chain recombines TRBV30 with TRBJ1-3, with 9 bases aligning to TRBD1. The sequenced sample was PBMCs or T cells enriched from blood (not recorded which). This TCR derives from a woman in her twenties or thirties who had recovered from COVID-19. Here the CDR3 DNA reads TGTGCCTGGAGGGCACAGGGGGCGGTGGACACCATATATTTT. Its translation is CAWRAQGAVDTIYF.